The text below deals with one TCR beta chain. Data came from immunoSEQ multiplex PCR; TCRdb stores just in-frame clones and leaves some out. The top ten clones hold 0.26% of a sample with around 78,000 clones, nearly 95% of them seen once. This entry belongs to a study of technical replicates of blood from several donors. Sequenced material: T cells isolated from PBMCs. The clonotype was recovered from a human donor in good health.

CDR3: CASSLTDTQYF. CDR3 coding DNA: TGTGCCAGCAGCCTCACAGATACGCAGTATTTT. V usage is TRBV7-9 and J usage is TRBJ2-3; D gene uncertain. Germline V gene sequence: CDR1 SEHNR, CDR2 FQNEAQ (reference sequence). Trimming removed 5 bases at V and 2 bases at J, with 2 bases between. CDR3 length equals 11 residues.